The 18 T cell receptor beta chains reported below all come from one sample, sequenced in a study of T cell repertoires in ileal Crohn's disease. Specified time point: neoterminal ileum biopsy at postoperative endoscopy, about 6 months after surgery. Clones were sequenced by immunoSEQ multiplex PCR, and TCRdb holds only the in-frame ones, with some missing. The table has some 4,000 clones, about 71% seen once; the top ten hold more than 7.5%. Source material: ileal tissue. These receptors were obtained from an adult with Crohn's disease.

This clone was counted a single time. The gene calls are TRBV18 and TRBJ1-5; tentatively, D is TRBD1 (5 bases). Germline V CDR1 and CDR2: KGHSH, LQKENI. This CDR3 has 13 residues. V was cut by 3 bases and J by 8 bases, with 11 bases left in between. CDR3 residues: CASSPQGREPQHF. CDR3 nucleotide sequence: TGTGCCAGCTCACCTCAGGGTAGGGAGCCCCAGCATTTT.

The CDR3 region has the DNA TGTGCCAGCAGCTTATTCACAGGGCCGCAAGAGACCCAGTACTTC. Amino acid sequence: CASSLFTGPQETQYF. V usage is TRBV11-3 and J usage is TRBJ2-5, with D perhaps TRBD1 (6 bases). Per the germline V gene, CDR1 is SGHNT and CDR2 is YENEEA. V shed 2 bases and J shed 2 bases, with 12 bases lying between them. The CDR3 consists of 15 residues.

The chain has TRBV5-1 and TRBJ1-5, with 7 nucleotides matching TRBD1. Germline CDR1 reads SGHRS; CDR2 reads YFSETQ. This CDR3 spans 13 amino acids. The ends lost 7 bases at V and 4 bases at J; junction bases unmatched: 5. This CDR3 reads CASAQGGNQPQHF. The CDR3, as DNA: TGCGCCAGCGCTCAGGGGGGAAATCAGCCCCAGCATTTT.

This chain uses TRBV7-3 with TRBJ2-5, with TRBD1 as a possible D gene (5 bases). This CDR3 spans 14 amino acids. The V end was cut by 2 bases, the J end by 4 bases, with 11 bases between. Germline assignment: CDR1 SGHTA and CDR2 FQGTGA. DNA for the CDR3: TGTGCCAGCAGCTTATCGGGCAGGGCAGAGACCCAGTACTTC. Its translation is CASSLSGRAETQYF.

As for this clone: A junction end diverges from the germline sequence, so it may reflect a read error. The chain has TRBV7-7 and TRBJ2-1; a possible D gene is TRBD1 (6 bases). From germline, CDR1 is SSHAT and CDR2 FNYEAQ (reference sequence). This CDR3 has 19 residues. The CDR3 DNA reads as TGTGCTAGCAGCCTTCGGACACCGGGACACCCAAGCTCCTACAATGAGCAGTTCTTC. Protein: CASSLRTPGHPSSYNEQFF.

V and J are TRBV6-5 and TRBJ1-2; no firm D call. The CDR3 covers 13 residues. CDR1 and CDR2 from the germline V gene are MNHEY and SVGAGI. The V and J ends lost 3 bases and 2 bases respectively, with 7 bases between them. The CDR3 reads CASSYEGNYGYTF. The CDR3 nucleotides read TGTGCCAGCAGTTATGAGGGAAACTATGGCTACACCTTC.

This clone was detected once. The rearrangement joins TRBV6-1 to TRBJ1-5; no clear D. Between the trimmed V and J ends, which lost 2 bases and 2 bases, there was a span of 10 bases. The CDR3 extends over 15 amino acids. The V gene's germline CDR1 is MNHNS and CDR2 SASEGT. The CDR3 nucleotides read TGTGCCAGCAGTGAAAACCGGTTCGGCAATCAGCCCCAGCATTTT. It yields the protein CASSENRFGNQPQHF.

V is TRBV7-9 and J is TRBJ2-3, with D unclear. The CDR3 totals 12 residues. Germline-derived CDR1 and CDR2 are SEHNR and FQNEAQ (reference sequence). Trimming removed 2 bases from V and 6 bases from J, with 6 bases in between. The CDR3 loop is CASSLSSDTQYF. As DNA, the CDR3 is TGTGCCAGCAGCTTATCGTCGGATACGCAGTATTTT.

V is TRBV9 and J is TRBJ2-5, with 15 bases identical to TRBD2. The CDR3 contains 16 residues. Germline V gene sequence: CDR1 SGDLS, CDR2 YYNGEE. Trimming took 0 bases from V and 4 from J; bases not matched to a gene: 1. The CDR3 nucleotides are TGTGCCAGCAGCGTAGGGACTAGCGGGGGGGGAGAGACCCAGTACTTC. It encodes CASSVGTSGGGETQYF.

The V call is TRBV4-1, the J call TRBJ2-3; 16 bases line up with TRBD2. The germline V gene has CDR1 MGHRA and CDR2 YSYEKL. V lost 6 bases to trimming and J lost 0 bases; unmatched junction nucleotides: 6. The CDR3 runs to 18 residues. The CDR3: CASRPGTSGGASTDTQYF. CDR3 in DNA: TGCGCCAGCAGGCCCGGGACTAGCGGGGGGGCGAGCACAGATACGCAGTATTTT.

The CDR3 DNA reads as TGTGCCAGCAGGCTTAGCGGGGGGACCCCAGAGACCCAGTACTTC. Its protein product is CASRLSGGTPETQYF. The chain links TRBV6-5 to TRBJ2-5; 10 bases line up with TRBD2. CDR1 and CDR2 (germline): MNHEY, SVGAGI. V lost 6 bases to trimming and J lost 4 bases; unmatched junction nucleotides: 8. The CDR3 is 15 amino acids.

The J gene is TRBJ1-4, the V gene TRBV6-6, with D unresolved. V was pared by 8 bases and J by 7 bases, with 8 bases between. From germline, CDR1 is MNHNY and CDR2 SVGAGI (reference sequence). The CDR3 sequence is 11 residues long. The CDR3 loop reads CASSAGEKLFF. The CDR3 DNA reads as TGTGCCAGCTCCGCCGGTGAAAAACTGTTTTTT.

The V call is TRBV21-1, the J call TRBJ1-1. TRBV21-1 is a listed pseudogene. CDR3 size: 18 residues. CDR3 bases: TGTGCCAGCAGCCGATGTTCTTTTCGACCGGGTCCCGGCGCTGAAGCTTTCTTT. Translated: CASSRCSFRPGPGAEAFF.

The table lists this clone with a few counts. The chain uses TRBV30 and TRBJ2-5, with 10 nucleotides matching TRBD2. This CDR3 is built from 15 residues. Trimming removed 2 bases from V and 3 bases from J; junction bases left unmatched: 6. Germline CDR1 GTSNPN, CDR2 SVGIG (reference sequence). The CDR3 sequence: CAWSSLAGVKETQYF. In DNA form, the CDR3 reads TGTGCCTGGAGTAGTCTAGCGGGAGTCAAAGAGACCCAGTACTTC. Variable domain in full (rest from reference TRBV30 and TRBJ2-5): SQTIHQWPATLVQPVGSPLSLECTVEGTSNPNLYWYRQAAGRGLQLLFYSVGIGQISSEVPQNLSASRPQDRQFILSSKKLLLSDSGFYLCAWSSLAGVKETQYFGPGTRLLVL.

The sample holds a few counts of this clone. The chain's CDR3 is CASSESGGAFDEQFF. The CDR3 nucleotides are TGTGCTAGTAGTGAGAGCGGGGGGGCTTTCGATGAGCAGTTCTTC. V and J are TRBV12-5 and TRBJ2-1; 10 bases line up with TRBD2. Germline V gene sequence: CDR1 LGHNT, CDR2 FRNRAP. The V segment lost 8 bases and the J segment 8 bases; nucleotides outside the gene matches: 12. CDR3 size: 15 residues.

The chain uses TRBV7-9 and TRBJ2-2, with D maybe TRBD1 (6 bases). With 1 base removed from V and 6 bases from J, the gap between germline ends came to 9 bases. Germline-derived CDR1 and CDR2 are SEHNR and FQNEAQ (reference sequence). The CDR3 contains 14 residues. The CDR3 region has the DNA TGTGCCAGCAGCTTAGACAGGGTTGCCGGGGAGCTGTTTTTT. Amino acid sequence: CASSLDRVAGELFF.

The rearrangement joins TRBV11-3 to TRBJ2-1; 16 nucleotides match TRBD2. This CDR3 is 17 amino acids long. Germline CDR1 reads SGHNT; CDR2 reads YENEEA. V lost 5 bases to trimming and J lost 8 bases; unmatched junction nucleotides: 9. CDR3 bases: TGTGCCAGCAGCGCGGGACTAGCGGGAGGGAAACTCGATGAGCAGTTCTTC. Its protein product is CASSAGLAGGKLDEQFF.

This clone was observed a few times. This rearrangement joins TRBV27 to TRBJ1-2; D is possibly TRBD1 (6 bases). This CDR3 is built from 14 residues. Per the germline V gene, CDR1 is MNHEY and CDR2 is SMNVEV (reference sequence). V lost 6 bases to trimming and J lost 8 bases, with 19 bases between them. The CDR3: CASRRQWGRDGYTF. In DNA, the CDR3 is TGTGCCAGCAGGCGACAGTGGGGGCGAGACGGCTACACCTTC.